These 29 T cell receptor beta chains were sequenced from one sample in a study of CD8 T cells in ankylosing spondylitis. Antigens of these TCRs are unknown. TCRdb independently ran MiXCR on the 5' RACE reads; one entry per CDR3 protein. The data show about 800,000 distinct CDR3 sequences, roughly 10% seen once. General study results and limits: Ankylosing spondylitis blood seemed to carry a telltale TCR beta motif made of about 8 highly homologous variants.

The sample was blood, either unsorted or a sorted T cell fraction (not recorded which). Receptor source: a male donor with ankylosing spondylitis.

The V call is TRBV4-2, the J call TRBJ1-2, with D hard to call. The CDR3 is made up of 15 amino acids. Germline V lookup: CDR1 LGHNA, CDR2 YNFKEQ. The V end was cut by 2 bases, the J end by 3 bases, with 13 bases between. This chain's CDR3 is CASSQMAGYDYGYTF. The CDR3 DNA reads TGTGCCAGCAGCCAAATGGCGGGATACGACTATGGCTACACCTTC.

This clonotype turned up a few times. J is TRBJ2-2 and V is TRBV5-1; no clear D gene. The CDR3 sequence is 14 residues long. Germline values: CDR1 SGHRS, CDR2 YFSETQ. V was shortened by 0 bases and J by 3 bases, with 6 bases between the two germline ends. The CDR3 DNA follows: TGCGCCAGCAGCTTGGCTACTGACACCGGGGAGCTGTTTTTT. Translating gives CASSLATDTGELFF.

The V call is TRBV5-1, the J call TRBJ2-2; D possibly corresponds to TRBD1 (5 bases). From germline, CDR1 is SGHRS and CDR2 YFSETQ. The CDR3 sequence is 16 residues long. Trimming removed 0 bases from V and 3 bases from J, with 12 bases in between. The CDR3 nucleotides read TGCGCCAGCAGCTTGGGGCAGGGCCACTACACCGGGGAGCTGTTTTTT. Protein product: CASSLGQGHYTGELFF.

This sequence joins TRBV7-2 and TRBJ2-7; D gene uncertain. Germline V gene lookup returns CDR1 SGHTA and CDR2 FQGNSA. V was clipped by 1 base and J by 7 bases, with 11 bases between them. This CDR3 has 13 residues. The CDR3 nucleotides read TGTGCCAGCAGCTTAGTTTTGGGGTTGGAGCAGTACTTC. Translated, it gives CASSLVLGLEQYF.

The chain employs TRBV5-1 and TRBJ2-7; TRBD2 matches at 7 bases. This CDR3 spans 14 amino acids. V gave up 6 bases and J gave up 2 bases; unmatched junction bases: 8. CDR1 is SGHRS and CDR2 is YFSETQ in the germline V gene. Here the CDR3 reads CASTQRGDTYEQYF. For the CDR3, the DNA is TGCGCCAGCACCCAACGGGGGGATACCTACGAGCAGTACTTC.

This clonotype was recorded a few times. The chain has TRBV28 and TRBJ2-7; TRBD1 is a possible D gene (5 bases). CDR1 MDHEN and CDR2 SYDVKM come from the germline V gene. The V and J ends lost 6 bases and 12 bases respectively, with 21 bases between them. This CDR3 is 13 amino acids long. The DNA of the CDR3 is TGTGCCAGCAGACTGATCAGGGCTTTTAGGCTGTACTTC. Translated, it gives CASRLIRAFRLYF.

A few counts support this clonotype. The rearrangement links TRBV5-1 to TRBJ2-7; the D gene is possibly TRBD2 (7 bases). Between the trimmed V and J ends, which lost 4 bases and 2 bases, there was a span of 16 bases. Germline CDR1 SGHRS, CDR2 YFSETQ. This CDR3 is built from 15 residues. The CDR3 spells CASSPQGGGAYEQYF. The CDR3 coding sequence is TGCGCCAGCAGCCCGCAGGGAGGGGGGGCCTACGAGCAGTACTTC.

This chain uses TRBV9 with TRBJ2-2; no firm D call. The CDR3 is made up of 14 amino acids. Germline V gives CDR1 SGDLS, CDR2 YYNGEE. Trimming cost V 0 bases and J 3 bases, with 6 bases left between them. The CDR3 DNA reads TGTGCCAGCAGCGTAGTAAGTGACACCGGGGAGCTGTTTTTT. Translated, it gives CASSVVSDTGELFF.

This clonotype has more than one count but fewer than ten. The rearrangement links TRBV6-1 to TRBJ1-6; 10 nucleotides line up with TRBD1. The CDR3 extends over 17 amino acids. V was clipped by 5 bases and J by 9 bases; unmatched bases: 13. CDR1 MNHNS and CDR2 SASEGT come from the germline V gene. The CDR3 region is CASSPAGRDRGSSPLHF. In DNA form, the CDR3 reads TGTGCCAGCAGTCCAGCAGGTCGGGACAGGGGAAGTTCACCCCTCCACTTT.

The V gene is TRBV5-1, the J gene TRBJ1-2; D call uncertain. Germline assignment: CDR1 SGHRS and CDR2 YFSETQ. This CDR3 comprises 15 residues. V was pared by 0 bases and J by 6 bases, with 15 bases between. This CDR3 is CASSLGRTGHNGYTF. The CDR3 DNA reads as TGCGCCAGCAGCTTGGGGCGGACCGGGCATAATGGCTACACCTTC.

The chain recombines TRBV11-2 with TRBJ2-2; TRBD2 agrees at 7 bases. The CDR3 contains 15 residues. Germline CDR1 reads SGHAT; CDR2 reads FQNNGV. The ends lost 1 base at V and 6 bases at J; junction bases unmatched: 5. For the CDR3, the DNA is TGTGCCAGCAGCTTAGTCTCGGGAGGCTCCGGGGAGCTGTTTTTT. Its protein is CASSLVSGGSGELFF.

The J gene is TRBJ2-5, the V gene TRBV24-1; D is possibly TRBD1 (5 bases). The V and J ends lost 4 bases and 3 bases respectively, with 20 bases between them. In germline, CDR1 is KGHDR, CDR2 SFDVKD. CDR3 size: 17 residues. The CDR3 DNA is TGTGCCACCAGTGACCCCCCCCCCAGGGAAGGGAAAGAGACCCAGTACTTC. Its translation: CATSDPPPREGKETQYF.

V and J are TRBV10-3 and TRBJ1-1, with a tentative D call TRBD1 (6 bases). Germline V lookup: CDR1 ENHRY, CDR2 SYGVKD. The CDR3 totals 14 residues. Trimming left V 3 bases short and J 3 bases short, with 11 bases between. DNA for the CDR3: TGTGCCATCAGTGAACAGGGAGTGGACACTGAAGCTTTCTTT. Its protein is CAISEQGVDTEAFF.

The genes are TRBV19 and TRBJ1-5; TRBD1 matches at 9 bases. Per germline, CDR1 LNHDA and CDR2 SQIVND (reference sequence). The CDR3 length is 16 residues. V lost 4 bases to trimming and J lost 5 bases; unmatched junction nucleotides: 9. For the CDR3, the DNA is TGTGCCAGTAGTACTTCCACAGGGGGCGCGGATCAGCCCCAGCATTTT. Protein product: CASSTSTGGADQPQHF.

This clonotype was counted a few times. The chain links TRBV6-2 or TRBV6-3 to TRBJ2-1; D may be TRBD2 (6 bases). Per the germline V gene, CDR1 is MNHEY and CDR2 is SVGEGT. The CDR3 is made up of 15 amino acids. V lost 0 bases and J 5 bases, leaving 11 bases between the germline ends. CDR3: CASSYSVWGDNEQFF. As DNA, the CDR3 is TGTGCCAGCAGTTACTCGGTTTGGGGGGACAATGAGCAGTTCTTC.

Ten or more counts support this clonotype. This chain links TRBV20-1 with TRBJ2-7, with 7 bases identical to TRBD1. V lost 4 bases, J lost 5 bases, and 8 bases stayed unmatched. The CDR3 has 13 residues. The germline V gene has CDR1 DFQATT and CDR2 SNEGSKA (reference sequence). The CDR3 reads CSATRGPVDEQYF. The DNA of the CDR3 is TGCAGTGCTACGAGGGGGCCGGTCGACGAGCAGTACTTC.

CDR3 DNA: TGTGCCAGCTCAGTACGACCGGGAGTCGAGCAGTACTTC. Translating gives CASSVRPGVEQYF. The chain uses TRBV7-8 and TRBJ2-7, with TRBD2 as a possible D gene (6 bases). The CDR3 is 13 amino acids. Germline V gene lookup returns CDR1 SGHVS and CDR2 FQNEAQ. V was shortened by 8 bases and J by 6 bases, with 17 bases between the two germline ends.

CDR3: CASSYPLGASLGEQYF. DNA of the CDR3: TGTGCCAGCAGCTACCCACTGGGAGCGTCTCTGGGGGAGCAGTACTTC. The gene calls are TRBV7-9 and TRBJ2-7; maybe TRBD2 (5 bases). The germline V gene has CDR1 SEHNR and CDR2 FQNEAQ (reference sequence). Trimming took 4 bases from V and 7 from J, leaving 23 bases between them. This CDR3 spans 16 amino acids. Full variable domain (outside the CDR3, taken from reference TRBV7-9 and TRBJ2-7): DTGVSQNPRHKITKRGQNVTFRCDPISEHNRLYWYRQTLGQGPEFLTYFQNEAQLEKSRLLSDRFSAERPKGSFSTLEIQRTEQGDSAMYLCASSYPLGASLGEQYFGPGTRLTVT.

This clonotype has ten or more counts. The gene calls are TRBV29-1 and TRBJ2-5; D gene ambiguous. Per the germline V gene, CDR1 is SQVTM and CDR2 is ANQGSEA. Trimming cost V 3 bases and J 4 bases, with 6 bases left between them. This CDR3 comprises 11 residues. The CDR3 reads CSVDYRETQYF. The CDR3 coding sequence is TGCAGCGTTGACTACAGAGAGACCCAGTACTTC.

The chain carries TRBV28 and TRBJ2-7, with D maybe TRBD1 (6 bases). The CDR3 has 13 amino acids. V was shortened by 5 bases and J by 5 bases, with 13 bases between the two germline ends. Germline lookup yields CDR1 MDHEN and CDR2 SYDVKM. The CDR3 DNA follows: TGTGCCAGCAGTCCCGGGACATGGAACGAGCAGTACTTC. Translated: CASSPGTWNEQYF.

This clonotype was seen a few times. This chain links TRBV4-3 with TRBJ2-1; 10 positions match TRBD1. The V gene's germline CDR1 is LGHNA and CDR2 YSLEER. The CDR3 consists of 18 residues. The J segment lost 8 bases and the V segment lost 0 bases, leaving 13 bases of the junction unmatched. The CDR3: CASSQELVPGQGFDEQFF. The CDR3 DNA sequence: TGCGCCAGCAGCCAAGAATTAGTGCCGGGACAGGGGTTCGATGAGCAGTTCTTC.

About this clonotype itself: At one boundary the junction diverges from the germline segment, which might be a read error. The chain couples TRBV5-1 to TRBJ2-5, with D uncertain. The germline gives CDR1 SGHRS, CDR2 YFSETQ. The CDR3 consists of 14 residues. The CDR3 coding sequence is TGCGCCATCAGCAGCCCGGGCCCCGTGCAGACCCAGTACTTC. Residues: CAISSPGPVQTQYF.

CDR3 sequence: CASSLASLYYEQYF. CDR3 in DNA: TGTGCCAGCAGCTTAGCTTCGCTGTACTACGAGCAGTACTTC. The rearrangement uses TRBV7-2 and TRBJ2-7; D not resolved. The CDR3 covers 14 residues. The germline CDR1 and CDR2 sequences are SGHTA and FQGNSA. V lost 0 bases and J lost 3, with 9 bases in between.

This chain links TRBV20-1 with TRBJ2-1; D is possibly TRBD2 (7 bases). The CDR3 covers 16 residues. The V and J ends lost 1 base and 1 base respectively, with 14 bases between them. Germline CDR1 is DFQATT and CDR2 is SNEGSKA (reference sequence). The CDR3 spells CSARVTGGASYNEQFF. CDR3 in DNA: TGCAGTGCTAGAGTAACTGGGGGGGCGTCCTACAATGAGCAGTTCTTC.

As DNA, the CDR3 is TGTGCCAGCTCATTAGGGGACGGCACCTCCTACAATGAGCAGTTCTTC. It yields the protein CASSLGDGTSYNEQFF. V and J are TRBV4-2 and TRBJ2-1; D may be TRBD1 or TRBD2 (5 bases each). Germline V gene sequence: CDR1 LGHNA, CDR2 YNFKEQ. The CDR3 contains 16 residues. V was trimmed by 8 bases and J by 0 bases, leaving 17 bases between them.

There are a few counts of this clonotype. This sequence joins TRBV7-8 and TRBJ2-1, with D tentatively TRBD1 or TRBD2 (6 bases each). This CDR3 has 15 residues. Trimming took off 1 base at V and 7 bases at J, with 14 bases between the two ends. Germline loops: CDR1 SGHVS, CDR2 FQNEAQ. CDR3 sequence (DNA): TGTGCCAGCAGCTTAGGGGGGGAGAGGGGGAATGAGCAGTTCTTC. Its translation: CASSLGGERGNEQFF.

The gene calls are TRBV5-1 and TRBJ1-1, with D maybe TRBD1 (5 bases). V dropped 0 bases and J dropped 0 bases, with 12 bases sitting between them. The CDR3 is 16 residues long. Per the germline V gene, CDR1 is SGHRS and CDR2 is YFSETQ. The CDR3 region is CASSLAGTVVNTEAFF. In DNA form, the CDR3 reads TGCGCCAGCAGCTTGGCAGGGACGGTCGTGAACACTGAAGCTTTCTTT.

The chain couples TRBV6-1 to TRBJ1-1; D is perhaps TRBD1 (5 bases). The CDR3 runs to 14 residues. Trimming removed 6 bases at V and 2 bases at J, with 13 bases between. Germline V gene sequence: CDR1 MNHNS, CDR2 SASEGT. Here the CDR3 reads CASRQRTPNTEAFF. CDR3 nucleotide sequence: TGTGCCAGCAGACAAAGGACACCAAACACTGAAGCTTTCTTT.

The sample holds a few counts of this clonotype. The chain has TRBV19 and TRBJ1-2; D not certain. This CDR3 region has 14 residues. V shed 2 bases and J shed 4 bases, with 11 bases lying between them. CDR1 is LNHDA, CDR2 SQIVND, per germline (reference sequence). This CDR3 reads CASSIQVATYGYTF. CDR3 in DNA: TGTGCCAGTAGTATACAGGTGGCGACCTATGGCTACACCTTC.